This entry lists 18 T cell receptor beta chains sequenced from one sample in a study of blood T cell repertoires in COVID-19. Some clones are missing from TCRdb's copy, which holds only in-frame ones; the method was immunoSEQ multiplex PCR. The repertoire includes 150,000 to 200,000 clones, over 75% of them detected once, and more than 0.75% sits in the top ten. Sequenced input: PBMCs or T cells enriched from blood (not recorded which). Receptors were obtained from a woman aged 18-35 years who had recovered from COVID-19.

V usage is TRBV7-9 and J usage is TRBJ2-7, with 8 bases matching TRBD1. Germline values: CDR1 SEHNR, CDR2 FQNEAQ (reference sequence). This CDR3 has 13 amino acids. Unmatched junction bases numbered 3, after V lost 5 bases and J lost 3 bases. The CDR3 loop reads CASSKTGVYEQYF. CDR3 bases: TGTGCCAGCAGCAAGACAGGGGTCTACGAGCAGTACTTC.

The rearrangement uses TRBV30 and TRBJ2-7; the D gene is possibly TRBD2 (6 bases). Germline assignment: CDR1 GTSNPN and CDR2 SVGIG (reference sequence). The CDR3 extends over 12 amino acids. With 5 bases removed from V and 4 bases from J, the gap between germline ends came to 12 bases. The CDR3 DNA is TGTGCCTGGGGGAGCGGGCGGTACGAGCAGTACTTC. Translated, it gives CAWGSGRYEQYF.

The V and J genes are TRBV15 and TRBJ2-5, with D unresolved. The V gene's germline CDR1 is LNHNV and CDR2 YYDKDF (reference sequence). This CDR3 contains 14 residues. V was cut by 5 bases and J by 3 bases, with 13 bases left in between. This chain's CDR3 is CATSLVNPKETQYF. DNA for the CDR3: TGTGCCACCAGCCTTGTGAATCCTAAAGAGACCCAGTACTTC.

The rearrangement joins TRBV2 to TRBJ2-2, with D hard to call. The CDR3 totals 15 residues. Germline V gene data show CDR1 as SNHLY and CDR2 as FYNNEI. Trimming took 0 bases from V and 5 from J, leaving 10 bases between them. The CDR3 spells CASSEALGRTGELFF. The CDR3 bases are TGTGCCAGCAGTGAAGCGCTCGGTCGGACCGGGGAGCTGTTTTTT.

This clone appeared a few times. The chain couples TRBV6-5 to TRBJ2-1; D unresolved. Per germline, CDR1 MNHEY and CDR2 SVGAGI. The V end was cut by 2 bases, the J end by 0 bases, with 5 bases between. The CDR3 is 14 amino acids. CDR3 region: CASSYGRSYNEQFF. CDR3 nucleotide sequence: TGTGCCAGCAGTTACGGGCGCTCCTACAATGAGCAGTTCTTC.

The CDR3 reads CASSIPGTGELFF. The CDR3 DNA sequence: TGTGCCAGCAGTATACCCGGCACCGGGGAGCTGTTTTTT. This chain uses TRBV27 with TRBJ2-2; D gene ambiguous. Deletions cut 5 bases from V and 4 bases from J, with 8 bases between. The CDR3 sequence is 13 residues long. Germline values: CDR1 MNHEY, CDR2 SMNVEV (reference sequence).

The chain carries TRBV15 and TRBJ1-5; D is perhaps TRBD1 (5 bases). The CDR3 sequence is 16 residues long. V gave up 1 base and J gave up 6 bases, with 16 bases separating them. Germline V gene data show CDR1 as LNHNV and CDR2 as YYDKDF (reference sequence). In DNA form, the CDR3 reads TGTGCCACCAGCAGAGGGGGGGAGGGGATTGCTCAGCCCCAGCATTTT. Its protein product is CATSRGGEGIAQPQHF.

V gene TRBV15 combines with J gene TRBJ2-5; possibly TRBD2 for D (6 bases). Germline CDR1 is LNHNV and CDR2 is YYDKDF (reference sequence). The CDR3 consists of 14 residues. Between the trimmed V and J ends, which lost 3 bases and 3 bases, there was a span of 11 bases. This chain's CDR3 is CATSSPSAEETQYF. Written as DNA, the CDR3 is TGTGCCACCAGCAGCCCTAGCGCGGAAGAGACCCAGTACTTC. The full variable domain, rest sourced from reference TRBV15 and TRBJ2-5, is DAMVIQNPRYQVTQFGKPVTLSCSQTLNHNVMYWYQQKSSQAPKLLFHYYDKDFNNEADTPDNFQSRRPNTSFCFLDIRSPGLGDTAMYLCATSSPSAEETQYFGPGTRLLVL.

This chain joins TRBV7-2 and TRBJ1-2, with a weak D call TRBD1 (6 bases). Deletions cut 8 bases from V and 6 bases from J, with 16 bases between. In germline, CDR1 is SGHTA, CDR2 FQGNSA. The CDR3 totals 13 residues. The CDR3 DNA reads TGTGCCAGCGCTTTGGGGGCCGGGGATGGCTACACCTTC. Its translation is CASALGAGDGYTF.

DNA for the CDR3: TGTGCCAGCAGGCAAGGGGGTCAGAACACTGAAGCTTTCTTT. It is translated as CASRQGGQNTEAFF. The V gene is TRBV28, the J gene TRBJ1-1; tentatively, D is TRBD1 (6 bases). With 6 bases removed from V and 1 base from J, the gap between germline ends came to 12 bases. Germline CDR1 reads MDHEN; CDR2 reads SYDVKM. The length of the CDR3 is 14 residues.

The CDR3 loop is CASSFSDRNYGYTF. As DNA, the CDR3 is TGTGCCAGCTCATTTTCGGACAGAAACTATGGCTACACCTTC. The rearrangement joins TRBV18 to TRBJ1-2, with D possibly matching TRBD1 (6 bases). Germline assignment: CDR1 KGHSH and CDR2 LQKENI. V was clipped by 5 bases and J by 2 bases, with 12 bases between them. This CDR3 has 14 residues.

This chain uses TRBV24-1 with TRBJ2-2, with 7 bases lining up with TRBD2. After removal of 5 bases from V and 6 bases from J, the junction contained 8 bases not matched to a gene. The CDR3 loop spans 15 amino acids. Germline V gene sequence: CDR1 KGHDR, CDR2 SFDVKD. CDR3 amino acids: CATSGAAGSAGELFF. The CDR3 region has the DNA TGTGCCACCAGTGGAGCAGCGGGATCGGCCGGGGAGCTGTTTTTT.

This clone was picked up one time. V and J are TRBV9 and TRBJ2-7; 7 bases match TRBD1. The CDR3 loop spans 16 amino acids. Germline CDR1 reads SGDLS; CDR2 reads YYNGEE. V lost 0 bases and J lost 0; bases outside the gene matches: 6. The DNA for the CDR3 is TGTGCCAGCAGCGTAGCCCCGGGACAGAGCTCCTACGAGCAGTACTTC. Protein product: CASSVAPGQSSYEQYF.

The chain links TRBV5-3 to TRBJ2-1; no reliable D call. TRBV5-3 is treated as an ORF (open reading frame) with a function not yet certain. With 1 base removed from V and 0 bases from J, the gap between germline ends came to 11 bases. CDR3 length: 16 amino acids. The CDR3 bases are TGTGCCAGAAGCTTGACCGGAGTTACCTCCTACAATGAGCAGTTCTTC. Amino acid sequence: CARSLTGVTSYNEQFF.

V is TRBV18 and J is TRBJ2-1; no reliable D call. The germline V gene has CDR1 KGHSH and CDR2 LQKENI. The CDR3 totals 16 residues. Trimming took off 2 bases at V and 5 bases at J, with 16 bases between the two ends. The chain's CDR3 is CASSPLAENLNNEQFF. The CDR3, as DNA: TGTGCCAGCTCACCATTAGCTGAGAATCTCAACAATGAGCAGTTCTTC.

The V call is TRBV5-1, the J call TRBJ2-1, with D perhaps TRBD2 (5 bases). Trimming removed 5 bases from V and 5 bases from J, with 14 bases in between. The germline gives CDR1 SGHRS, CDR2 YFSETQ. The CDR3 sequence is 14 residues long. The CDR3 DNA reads TGCGCCAGCAGACTCGGTAGCGCCAACAATGAGCAGTTCTTC. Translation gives CASRLGSANNEQFF.

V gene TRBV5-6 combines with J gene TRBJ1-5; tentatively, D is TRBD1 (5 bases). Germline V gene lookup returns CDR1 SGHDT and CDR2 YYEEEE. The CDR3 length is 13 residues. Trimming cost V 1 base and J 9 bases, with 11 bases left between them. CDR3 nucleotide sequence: TGTGCCAGCAGCTTGCAGGGCCCGGGGCCCCAGCATTTT. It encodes CASSLQGPGPQHF.

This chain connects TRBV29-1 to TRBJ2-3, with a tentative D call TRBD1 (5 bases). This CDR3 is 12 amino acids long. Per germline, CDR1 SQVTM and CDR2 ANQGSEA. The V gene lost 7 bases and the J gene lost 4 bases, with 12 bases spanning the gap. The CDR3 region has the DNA TGCAGCGGTGGCAGGGCTGCAGATACGCAGTATTTT. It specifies CSGGRAADTQYF.